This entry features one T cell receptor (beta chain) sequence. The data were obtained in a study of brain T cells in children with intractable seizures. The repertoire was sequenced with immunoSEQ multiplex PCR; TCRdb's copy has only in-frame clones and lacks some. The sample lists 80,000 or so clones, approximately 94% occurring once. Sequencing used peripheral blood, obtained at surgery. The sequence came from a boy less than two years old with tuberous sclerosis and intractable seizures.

The CDR3, as DNA: TGTGCCAGCAGCCCAGGGGGTTTAGGTGAAGCTTTCTTT. It yields the protein CASSPGGLGEAFF. This chain uses TRBV5-4 with TRBJ1-1, with 7 bases that match TRBD1. CDR1 is SGHNT, CDR2 YYREEE, per germline (reference sequence). V shed 4 bases and J 7 bases; nucleotides not matched to a gene: 7. CDR3 size: 13 residues.